Listed below are T cell receptor beta chains from one sample, sequenced in a study of CD8+ T cells in alopecia areata. This table comes from immunoSEQ multiplex PCR, and its TCRdb copy is limited to in-frame clones, with some not included. Of 200,000 to 250,000 clones in the sample, 35% to 40% were seen once. This specimen was CD4+ T cells sorted from blood, taken at week 34, from a patient treated with tofacitinib. All receptors derive from a human donor with alopecia areata. Each CDR3 is given with its conserved first and last residue. The order of the fields is J gene, V gene, CDR3 length, D gene, clone size, CDR3 DNA, CDR3 protein. A D gene is named only where the DNA matches it firmly. Clone size is shown for a subset of rows, as once, few, many or a class of expanded clone.

J: TRBJ1-1; V: TRBV12-5; length: 15; D: NA; size: NA; DNA: TGTGCTAGTGGTTTGGTAACCGGGCCCCACACTGAAGCTTTCTTT; CDR3: CASGLVTGPHTEAFF
J: TRBJ2-7; V: TRBV6-5; length: 14; D: NA; size: NA; DNA: TGTGCCAGCCGCCAAGAGACTCTCAAGTTCGAGCAGTACTTC; CDR3: CASRQETLKFEQYF
J: TRBJ1-1; V: TRBV5-1; length: 12; D: NA; size: NA; DNA: TGCGCCAGCAGCATGGGCGGGACTGAAGCTTTCTTT; CDR3: CASSMGGTEAFF
J: TRBJ2-7; V: TRBV30; length: 14; D: NA; size: NA; DNA: TGTGCCTGGAGTGTTTTGCGGGGTCGGGGTGAGCAGTACTTC; CDR3: CAWSVLRGRGEQYF
J: TRBJ1-4; V: TRBV4-1; length: 14; D: NA; size: NA; DNA: TGCGCCAGCAGCCTCGTCAGGGTGAGCGAAAAACTGTTTTTT; CDR3: CASSLVRVSEKLFF
J: TRBJ2-3; V: TRBV4-1; length: 16; D: NA; size: once; DNA: TGCGCCAGCAGCCCAGGGACGCAAAGAAGCACAGATACGCAGTATTTT; CDR3: CASSPGTQRSTDTQYF
J: TRBJ1-3; V: TRBV18; length: 15; D: NA; size: few; DNA: TGTGCCAGCTCAACTTACACGGAGACTGGAAACACCATATATTTT; CDR3: CASSTYTETGNTIYF
J: TRBJ1-5; V: TRBV10-3; length: 12; D: NA; size: few; DNA: TGTGCCATCAGTGACAGCAATCAGCCCCAGCATTTT; CDR3: CAISDSNQPQHF
J: TRBJ2-1; V: TRBV30; length: 12; D: NA; size: few; DNA: TGTGCCTGGAGCAAACTTAACAATGAGCAGTTCTTC; CDR3: CAWSKLNNEQFF
J: TRBJ2-2; V: TRBV29-1; length: 12; D: TRBD1; size: NA; DNA: TGCAGCGTGAGGGGGCGCCGAGGGGAGCTGTTTTTT; CDR3: CSVRGRRGELFF
J: TRBJ1-2; V: TRBV5-6; length: 13; D: NA; size: NA; DNA: TGTGCCAGCAGCTTGGACAGGGTCGGCGGCTACACCTTC; CDR3: CASSLDRVGGYTF
J: TRBJ1-2; V: TRBV28; length: 13; D: NA; size: few; DNA: TGTGCCAGCATAAACGGGGGGACTGGCGTCTACACCTTC; CDR3: CASINGGTGVYTF
J: TRBJ1-2; V: TRBV30; length: 14; D: NA; size: NA; DNA: TGTGCCTGGAGTGTAAGAGAGGTGAGCTATGGCTACACCTTC; CDR3: CAWSVREVSYGYTF
J: TRBJ1-2; V: TRBV6-5; length: 11; D: NA; size: NA; DNA: TGTGCCACGAGGGACCTCGGTGGCTACACCTTC; CDR3: CATRDLGGYTF
J: TRBJ2-3; V: TRBV27; length: 22; D: TRBD2; size: few; DNA: TGTGCCAGCAGTTTATCTCCCGGTCGCCTTCCGACTAGCGGGGGGAGCACAGATACGCAGTATTTT; CDR3: CASSLSPGRLPTSGGSTDTQYF
J: TRBJ1-2; V: TRBV25-1; length: 13; D: NA; size: NA; DNA: TGTGCCAGCAGATCTACTGTTGTGGGAGGCTACACCTTC; CDR3: CASRSTVVGGYTF
J: TRBJ2-6; V: TRBV9; length: 15; D: NA; size: few; DNA: TGTGCCAGCAGCGTGTCCCTAGCGGGGGCCAACGTCCTGACTTTC; CDR3: CASSVSLAGANVLTF
J: TRBJ2-3; V: TRBV30; length: 12; D: NA; size: NA; DNA: TGTGCCTGTCATATTGGGGCAGATACGCAGTATTTT; CDR3: CACHIGADTQYF
J: TRBJ1-1; V: TRBV5-1; length: 16; D: NA; size: many; DNA: TGCGCCAGCAGCTCCCACCCGGGCAGGGTGAACACTGAAGCTTTCTTT; CDR3: CASSSHPGRVNTEAFF
J: TRBJ2-1; V: TRBV7-9; length: 15; D: TRBD1; size: NA; DNA: TGTGCCAGCAGCTCATACAGGGGAATTTTGGATGAGCAGTTCTTC; CDR3: CASSSYRGILDEQFF
J: TRBJ2-3; V: TRBV4-1; length: 12; D: NA; size: NA; DNA: TGCGCCAGCAGCGTGGTAGCAGATACGCAGTATTTT; CDR3: CASSVVADTQYF
J: TRBJ2-5; V: TRBV10-3; length: 10; D: NA; size: few; DNA: TGTGCCACCGGCCAAGAGACCCAGTACTTC; CDR3: CATGQETQYF
J: TRBJ1-2; V: TRBV9; length: 13; D: NA; size: NA; DNA: TGTGCCAGCAGCGTCCAGGGGCGGTTTGGCTACACCTTC; CDR3: CASSVQGRFGYTF
J: TRBJ1-6; V: TRBV6-6; length: 14; D: NA; size: few; DNA: TGTGCCAGCAGTTACTCGGGGTTTCACTCACCCCTCCACTTT; CDR3: CASSYSGFHSPLHF
J: TRBJ1-2; V: TRBV30; length: 13; D: NA; size: few; DNA: TGTGCCTGGAGAAGGGGTTCTGGCTATGGCTACACCTTC; CDR3: CAWRRGSGYGYTF
J: TRBJ1-4; V: TRBV29-1; length: 13; D: TRBD1; size: few; DNA: TGCAGCGTGAGGACAGGGGGCTATGAAAAACTGTTTTTT; CDR3: CSVRTGGYEKLFF
J: TRBJ2-7; V: TRBV7-2; length: 16; D: NA; size: NA; DNA: TGTGCCAGCAGCCAACAGGGTGGCGGGATCTCCTACGAGCAGTACTTC; CDR3: CASSQQGGGISYEQYF
J: TRBJ2-2; V: TRBV30; length: 15; D: TRBD1; size: once; DNA: TGTGCCTGTGCCCTATCGGACAGGACCACCACGGGGCTGTTTTTT; CDR3: CACALSDRTTTGLFF
J: TRBJ1-6; V: TRBV4-1; length: 15; D: TRBD1; size: NA; DNA: TGCGCCAGCAGGTCCCACAGGGGGCGGGGAGGCCCCCTCCACTTT; CDR3: CASRSHRGRGGPLHF
J: TRBJ1-5; V: TRBV7-2; length: 12; D: NA; size: NA; DNA: TGTGCCAGCAGCTTAGAGGGCCAGCCCCAGCATTTT; CDR3: CASSLEGQPQHF
J: TRBJ2-7; V: TRBV6-5; length: 15; D: NA; size: NA; DNA: TGTGCCAGCAAGATGGGGGGACAGCCTCCCTACGAGCAGTACTTC; CDR3: CASKMGGQPPYEQYF
J: TRBJ1-2; V: TRBV4-2; length: 16; D: NA; size: once; DNA: TGTGCCAGCAGCCAAGATACCGGGTGGGGGAACTATGGCTACACCTTC; CDR3: CASSQDTGWGNYGYTF
J: TRBJ2-4; V: TRBV18; length: 14; D: NA; size: few; DNA: TGTGCCAGCTCCATGGACCAAGCCAAAAACATTCAGTACTTC; CDR3: CASSMDQAKNIQYF
J: TRBJ1-5; V: TRBV6-5; length: 15; D: TRBD1; size: once; DNA: TGTGCCAGCAGTCCCAGGACAGGGCGGGATCAGCCCCAGCATTTT; CDR3: CASSPRTGRDQPQHF
J: TRBJ1-5; V: TRBV30; length: 13; D: NA; size: NA; DNA: TGTGCCTGGAGTGTACGGGAAAATCAGCCCCAGCATTTT; CDR3: CAWSVRENQPQHF
J: TRBJ1-1; V: TRBV29-1; length: 14; D: NA; size: NA; DNA: TGCAGCGTTGAGGGGAAGTTGGCGAACACTGAAGCTTTCTTT; CDR3: CSVEGKLANTEAFF
J: TRBJ1-4; V: TRBV7-6; length: 15; D: TRBD1; size: few; DNA: TGTGCCAGCAGCTTACAGGACAGGGGGCATGAAAAACTGTTTTTT; CDR3: CASSLQDRGHEKLFF
J: TRBJ2-2; V: TRBV28; length: 14; D: NA; size: few; DNA: TGTGCCAGCAGTTTACGACAGTACACCGGGGAGCTGTTTTTT; CDR3: CASSLRQYTGELFF
J: TRBJ1-2; V: TRBV7-8; length: 13; D: NA; size: NA; DNA: TGTGCCAGCAGCTTAGCCCAGGGGAATGGCTACACCTTC; CDR3: CASSLAQGNGYTF
J: TRBJ1-5; V: TRBV9; length: 12; D: NA; size: NA; DNA: TGTGCCAGCAGCGTAGCTGGGGGGCCCCAGCATTTT; CDR3: CASSVAGGPQHF
J: TRBJ2-2; V: TRBV29-1; length: 13; D: NA; size: NA; DNA: TGCAGCGTTGACTCCGGGAACACCGGGGAGCTGTTTTTT; CDR3: CSVDSGNTGELFF
J: TRBJ2-7; V: TRBV9; length: 14; D: NA; size: NA; DNA: TGTGCCAGCAGCTTACAGGGTTCTGCGTTCGAGCAGTACTTC; CDR3: CASSLQGSAFEQYF
J: TRBJ1-5; V: TRBV5-6; length: 17; D: NA; size: NA; DNA: TGTGCCAGCAGCTTGGTTTTCGGGATTTACTATCATCAGCCCCAGCATTTT; CDR3: CASSLVFGIYYHQPQHF